This T cell receptor beta chain was recovered during a study of blood T cell repertoires in COVID-19 (dated by TCRdb to about 2020). General notes on the study: Collaborator samples came from the United States, Italy and Spain and covered acute and convalescent phases of COVID-19. The material from the prospective study consisted of cDNA or gDNA derived from T cells, B-cell-depleted T cells, or PBMCs. Subjects who had been exposed to COVID-19, were actively infected with it, or had recovered from it provided the deeply sampled blood TCRbeta repertoires that made up the dataset. The repertoires were released in a freely available public database meant as a resource for research on the immune response to SARS-CoV-2. The samples were drawn from two sources: the first 160 participants of the ongoing ImmuneRACE study, and 950 to 1,500 subjects contributed by 6 global collaborators. A de-identified subject ID, COVID-19 status, age in years and sex were almost always included in the sample metadata. Where available, HLA class I and class II types were obtained from metadata supplied by the sample provider rather than from assay-based typing.

Results the study describes overall, beyond this receptor: How much clinical and demographic metadata was included differed by source and by participant, and the metadata was provided uncurated.

As concerns this clone: Its antigen specificity is not known. There are no base qualities to consult, and no much larger clone falls within one base.

The immunoSEQ Assay, a bias-controlled multiplex PCR, was used to amplify TCRbeta CDR3 regions from genomic DNA. In the authors' own workflow: Within the assay, amplification of reference gene primers was used to estimate how many nucleated cells each sample contained. To quantify the absolute abundance of each unique TCRbeta CDR3 rearrangement, sequence reads were collapsed and filtered. For each sample, productive Simpson clonality was calculated as the square root of Simpson's diversity index over productive rearrangements. The source is immuneACCESS, and TCRdb retained only in-frame sequences with V and J called. Part of the clones is not carried over; for the studies checked, unresolved V genes explain less than half of this, and the remainder is unexplained. V and J calls and clone size are copied from that table; D and trimming were computed from the DNA. The sample table lists 220,000 or so clones, about 88% of them with a count of one. The ten largest account for roughly 2.8% of the sample.

Another Seattle source contributed samples from volunteer blood donors who had recovered from COVID-19. Each collaborating institution followed its own protocols to collect whole blood in K2EDTA tubes. For TCRbeta analysis, collaborators shipped samples in one of three forms: frozen whole blood, isolated PBMCs, or DNA extracted from either of those sample types. The sequenced sample consisted of peripheral blood. This clonotype originated in a man aged 50 or older who had recovered from COVID-19.

The CDR3 in this case is CASSLWDSNEKLFF. The base sequence is TGTGCCAGCAGCTTATGGGACAGTAATGAAAAACTGTTTTTT. Here the chain combines TRBV7-9 and TRBJ1-4; a stretch of 7 junction bases matches TRBD1. The CDR3, cysteine through phenylalanine, is 14 amino acids long. Only CDR3 DNA remains: 42 bases, in frame from the first base. CDR1 and CDR2, per the germline V gene (reference sequence), are SEHNR and FQNEAQ. V and J are trimmed by 2 bases and 4 bases, and the gene matches miss 1 base of the junction.